Presented here are 18 T cell receptor beta chains from one specimen sequenced in a study of PD-L1 blockade in urothelial cancer. Produced via immunoSEQ multiplex PCR; TCRdb's table is partial and in-frame only. The sample has around 87,000 clones, less than 90% seen once; the top ten hold roughly 8%. This sample's time point: peripheral blood 6 weeks after treatment start. The material was PBMCs, obtained around atezolizumab (anti-PD-L1) treatment. Receptor source: a man between 65 and 85 years old with urothelial cancer.

The chain is built from TRBV9 and TRBJ2-4; TRBD2 matches 8 bases. The CDR3 length is 14 residues. With 6 bases clipped from V and 3 bases from J, the junction kept 5 bases outside the gene matches. The germline V gene has CDR1 SGDLS and CDR2 YYNGEE. The CDR3 reads CASTPGGGKNIQYF. The DNA for the CDR3 is TGTGCCAGCACCCCCGGGGGGGGCAAAAACATTCAGTACTTC.

CDR3 coding DNA: TGTGCCAGCAGTCTCCCGGGACAGGGGGGAGGTGGCTACACCTTC. Protein sequence: CASSLPGQGGGGYTF. This chain uses TRBV6-6 with TRBJ1-2; 11 bases fit TRBD1. This CDR3 has 15 residues. V lost 5 bases and J lost 7; bases outside the gene matches: 9. Per germline, CDR1 MNHNY and CDR2 SVGAGI (reference sequence).

V gene TRBV9 combines with J gene TRBJ1-3, with TRBD1 matching 7 bases. Germline CDR1 and CDR2: SGDLS and YYNGEE. V dropped 4 bases and J dropped 0; count of bases not matched to a gene: 10. This CDR3 is built from 17 residues. CDR3 amino acids: CASSTQTGTVSGNTIYF. For the CDR3, the DNA is TGTGCCAGCAGCACACAAACCGGGACAGTCTCTGGAAACACCATATATTTT.

CDR3 region: CASSQDEDSPLHF. In nucleotides, the CDR3 is TGTGCCAGCAGCCAAGACGAGGATTCACCCCTCCACTTT. The chain is built from TRBV4-2 and TRBJ1-6; D gene ambiguous. The germline CDR1 and CDR2 sequences are LGHNA and YNFKEQ. The CDR3 extends over 13 amino acids. V lost 0 bases, J lost 8 bases, and 5 bases lay in between.

The chain is built from TRBV11-2 and TRBJ1-4; D is unresolved. Trimming removed 2 bases at V and 4 bases at J, with 5 bases between. CDR1 is SGHAT, CDR2 FQNNGV, per germline. The CDR3 runs to 13 residues. The CDR3 DNA reads TGTGCCAGCAGCTTAAACTATAATGAAAAACTGTTTTTT. It encodes CASSLNYNEKLFF.

The chain couples TRBV2 to TRBJ2-2; TRBD1 matches at 12 bases. Germline V gene sequence: CDR1 SNHLY, CDR2 FYNNEI. V was clipped by 10 bases and J by 5 bases; unmatched bases: 5. The length of the CDR3 is 14 residues. Written as DNA, the CDR3 is TGTGCCACGAAGGGACAGGGGGCGACCGGGGAGCTGTTTTTT. Protein sequence: CATKGQGATGELFF.

This clone was observed a few times. The V call is TRBV2, the J call TRBJ1-2; possible D gene TRBD1, 6 bases. With 5 bases removed from V and 6 bases from J, the gap between germline ends came to 31 bases. The CDR3 has 19 amino acids. The V gene's germline CDR1 is SNHLY and CDR2 FYNNEI. CDR3 coding DNA: TGTGCCAGCAGTCCTACTCTGGGGGGGCGGGTTGTTAAATGGAATGGCTACACCTTC. Translation gives CASSPTLGGRVVKWNGYTF.

The chain recombines TRBV6-1 with TRBJ2-7; the D gene is possibly TRBD1 (5 bases). This CDR3 spans 15 amino acids. CDR1 and CDR2 from the germline V gene are MNHNS and SASEGT. Between the trimmed V and J ends, which lost 1 base and 4 bases, there was a span of 14 bases. CDR3 region: CASSEEQALVYEQYF. CDR3 DNA: TGTGCCAGCAGTGAAGAACAGGCCTTAGTTTACGAGCAGTACTTC.

V and J are TRBV11-2 and TRBJ1-3; weak D call: TRBD1 (6 bases). V lost 6 bases and J lost 0, with 24 bases in between. The length of the CDR3 is 19 residues. Germline assignment: CDR1 SGHAT and CDR2 FQNNGV. CDR3 bases: TGTGCCAGCAGTAAACGGCCCGTGGGGGCCCTTAACTCTGGAAACACCATATATTTT. Translating gives CASSKRPVGALNSGNTIYF.

This clone has only a few counts. The CDR3 spells CASSYNRDMETQYF. The CDR3 DNA follows: TGTGCCAGCAGCTACAACAGGGACATGGAGACCCAGTACTTC. The J gene is TRBJ2-5, the V gene TRBV7-9; a possible D gene is TRBD1 (6 bases). V dropped 4 bases and J dropped 5 bases, with 14 bases sitting between them. The CDR3 is 14 residues long. Germline values: CDR1 SEHNR, CDR2 FQNEAQ (reference sequence). The full variable domain, rest sourced from reference TRBV7-9 and TRBJ2-5, is DTGVSQNPRHKITKRGQNVTFRCDPISEHNRLYWYRQTLGQGPEFLTYFQNEAQLEKSRLLSDRFSAERPKGSFSTLEIQRTEQGDSAMYLCASSYNRDMETQYFGPGTRLLVL.

The CDR3 reads CASSLDPAQTLEQYF. Here the CDR3 DNA reads TGCGCCAGCAGCTTGGACCCAGCCCAGACACTCGAGCAGTACTTC. The rearrangement uses TRBV5-1 and TRBJ2-7; D is ambiguous. Germline CDR1 SGHRS, CDR2 YFSETQ. The CDR3 loop spans 15 amino acids. With 0 bases removed from V and 6 bases from J, the gap between germline ends came to 16 bases.

CDR3: CAISTGLGTDTQYF. In DNA form, the CDR3 reads TGTGCCATCAGTACAGGGTTGGGCACAGATACGCAGTATTTT. The gene calls are TRBV10-3 and TRBJ2-3; TRBD1 is a possible D gene (6 bases). The ends were cut back, 5 bases at V and 1 base at J, with 10 bases in the middle. Germline CDR1 and CDR2: ENHRY and SYGVKD. CDR3 length: 14 amino acids.

This chain joins TRBV7-3 and TRBJ2-3, with 9 bases fitting TRBD2. The CDR3 is 16 residues long. The J segment lost 4 bases and the V segment lost 4 bases, leaving 9 bases of the junction unmatched. CDR1 is SGHTA and CDR2 is FQGTGA in the germline V gene. The CDR3, as DNA: TGTGCCAGCAGCTCTACTGTAGCGGGGGATCCAGATACGCAGTATTTT. Translated, it gives CASSSTVAGDPDTQYF. Full variable domain (outside the CDR3, taken from reference TRBV7-3 and TRBJ2-3): GAGVSQTPSNKVTEKGKYVELRCDPISGHTALYWYRQSLGQGPEFLIYFQGTGAADDSGLPNDRFFAVRPEGSVSTLKIQRTERGDSAVYLCASSSTVAGDPDTQYFGPGTRLTVL.

The gene calls are TRBV6-5 and TRBJ2-7, with 9 bases aligning to TRBD1. Germline CDR1 is MNHEY and CDR2 is SVGAGI. This CDR3 comprises 14 residues. V was pared by 3 bases and J by 3 bases, with 3 bases of the junction left unmatched. Here the CDR3 DNA reads TGTGCCAGCAGTTATAGGACAGGGGACTACGAGCAGTACTTC. It yields the protein CASSYRTGDYEQYF.

The genes are TRBV5-1 and TRBJ1-2, with unresolved D. Germline CDR1 is SGHRS and CDR2 is YFSETQ. V shed 0 bases and J shed 4 bases, with 10 bases lying between them. This CDR3 region has 14 residues. Written as DNA, the CDR3 is TGCGCCAGCAGCTTGGGCGTCGAATCCTATGGCTACACCTTC. Its protein is CASSLGVESYGYTF.

The rearrangement joins TRBV7-2 to TRBJ1-2; D might be TRBD1 (5 bases). The germline gives CDR1 SGHTA, CDR2 FQGNSA. V lost 5 bases and J 3 bases, leaving 10 bases between the germline ends. The CDR3 runs to 13 residues. CDR3 residues: CASSTGRDYGYTF. The DNA for the CDR3 is TGTGCCAGCAGCACAGGTCGGGACTATGGCTACACCTTC.

The chain recombines TRBV25-1 with TRBJ1-5, with TRBD1 matching 9 bases. The V gene's germline CDR1 is MGHDK and CDR2 SYGVNS. J gave up 5 bases and V 4 bases, and 6 bases lay outside the gene matches. CDR3 size: 15 residues. Here the CDR3 DNA reads TGTGCCAGCAGTGGGGCCGGGACAGGGTATCAGCCCCAGCATTTT. Protein sequence: CASSGAGTGYQPQHF.

The V and J genes are TRBV5-4 and TRBJ2-7; 8 nucleotides agree with TRBD2. Germline CDR1 is SGHNT and CDR2 is YYREEE (reference sequence). This CDR3 region has 15 residues. Trimming cost V 0 bases and J 2 bases; bases outside gene matches: 4. CDR3 DNA sequence: TGTGCCAGCAGCTTGGAACTAGCGGAGACCTACGAGCAGTACTTC. It codes for CASSLELAETYEQYF. Complete variable domain (other parts from reference TRBV5-4 and TRBJ2-7): ETGVTQSPTHLIKTRGQQVTLRCSSQSGHNTVSWYQQALGQGPQFIFQYYREEENGRGNFPPRFSGLQFPNYSSELNVNALELDDSALYLCASSLELAETYEQYFGPGTRLTVT.